Given below is one TCR beta chain in context. The sample belongs to a study of blood T cell repertoires in COVID-19. The repertoire was sequenced with immunoSEQ multiplex PCR; TCRdb's copy has only in-frame clones and lacks some. The table has about 170,000 clones, approximately 84% seen once. The sequence came from an elderly woman with acute or convalescent COVID-19. The sample comprised peripheral blood.

The CDR3 sequence is CASSQLAFSNQPQHF. In nucleotides, the CDR3 is TGCGCCAGCAGCCAGTTGGCATTTAGCAATCAGCCCCAGCATTTT. The rearrangement joins TRBV4-1 to TRBJ1-5; D uncertain. Trimming left V 3 bases short and J 0 bases short, with 9 bases between. The CDR3 loop spans 15 amino acids. Germline V gene data show CDR1 as MGHRA and CDR2 as YSYEKL.